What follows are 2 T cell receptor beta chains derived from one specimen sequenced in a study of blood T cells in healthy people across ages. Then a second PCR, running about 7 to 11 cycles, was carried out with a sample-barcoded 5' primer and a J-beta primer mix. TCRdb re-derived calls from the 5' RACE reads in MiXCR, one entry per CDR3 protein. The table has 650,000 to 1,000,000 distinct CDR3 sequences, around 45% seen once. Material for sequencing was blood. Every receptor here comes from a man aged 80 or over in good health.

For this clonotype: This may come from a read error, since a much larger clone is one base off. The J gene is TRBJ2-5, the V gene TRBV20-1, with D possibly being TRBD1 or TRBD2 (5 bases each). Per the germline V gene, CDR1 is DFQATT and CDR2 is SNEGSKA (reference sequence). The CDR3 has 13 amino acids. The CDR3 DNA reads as TGCAGTGCCGTCCTAGGGGACCAAGAGACCCGGTACTTC. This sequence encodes CSAVLGDQETRYF.

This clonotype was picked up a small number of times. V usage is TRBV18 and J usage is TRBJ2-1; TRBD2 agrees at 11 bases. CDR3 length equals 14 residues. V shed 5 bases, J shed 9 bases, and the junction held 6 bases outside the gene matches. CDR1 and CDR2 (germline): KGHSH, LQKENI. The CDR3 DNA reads TGTGCCAGCTCAAGTTCTAGCGGGAGGAGTGAGCAGTTCTTC. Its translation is CASSSSSGRSEQFF.